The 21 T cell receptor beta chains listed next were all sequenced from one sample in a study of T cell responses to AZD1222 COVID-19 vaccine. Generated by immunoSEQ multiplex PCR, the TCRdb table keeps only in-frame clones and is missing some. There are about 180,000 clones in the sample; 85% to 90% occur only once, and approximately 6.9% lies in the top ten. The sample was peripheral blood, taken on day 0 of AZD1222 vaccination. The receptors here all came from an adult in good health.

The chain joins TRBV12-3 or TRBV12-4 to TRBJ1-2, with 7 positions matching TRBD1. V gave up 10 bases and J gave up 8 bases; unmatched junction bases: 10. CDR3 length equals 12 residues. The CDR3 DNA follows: TGTGCCATTTCGACAGGGAGTGGCGGCTACACCTTC. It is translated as CAISTGSGGYTF.

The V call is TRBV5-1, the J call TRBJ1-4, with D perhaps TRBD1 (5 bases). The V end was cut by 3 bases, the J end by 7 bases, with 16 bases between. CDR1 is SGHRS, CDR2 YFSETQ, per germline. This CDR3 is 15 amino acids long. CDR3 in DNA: TGCGCCAGCAGCTCGGATCGGGGCGGACGTGAAAAACTGTTTTTT. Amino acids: CASSSDRGGREKLFF.

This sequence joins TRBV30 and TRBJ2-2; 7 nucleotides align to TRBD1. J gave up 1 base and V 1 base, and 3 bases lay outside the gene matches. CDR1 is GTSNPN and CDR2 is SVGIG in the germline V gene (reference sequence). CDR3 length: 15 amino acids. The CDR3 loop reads CAWSAGQLNTGELFF. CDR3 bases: TGTGCCTGGAGTGCGGGACAGTTGAACACCGGGGAGCTGTTTTTT. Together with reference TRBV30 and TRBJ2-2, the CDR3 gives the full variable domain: SQTIHQWPATLVQPVGSPLSLECTVEGTSNPNLYWYRQAAGRGLQLLFYSVGIGQISSEVPQNLSASRPQDRQFILSSKKLLLSDSGFYLCAWSAGQLNTGELFFGEGSRLTVL.

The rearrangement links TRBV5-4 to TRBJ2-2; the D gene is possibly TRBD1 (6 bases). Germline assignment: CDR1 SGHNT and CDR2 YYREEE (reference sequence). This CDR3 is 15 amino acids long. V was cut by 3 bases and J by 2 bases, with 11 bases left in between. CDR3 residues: CASSWTGQNTGELFF. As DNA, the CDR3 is TGTGCCAGCAGCTGGACGGGACAAAACACCGGGGAGCTGTTTTTT.

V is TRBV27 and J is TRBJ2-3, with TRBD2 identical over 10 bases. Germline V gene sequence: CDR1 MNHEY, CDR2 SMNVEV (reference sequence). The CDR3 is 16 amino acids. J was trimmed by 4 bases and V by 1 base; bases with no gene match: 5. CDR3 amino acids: CASSLFGLAAPDTQYF. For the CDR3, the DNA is TGTGCCAGCAGTTTATTCGGACTAGCGGCCCCAGATACGCAGTATTTT.

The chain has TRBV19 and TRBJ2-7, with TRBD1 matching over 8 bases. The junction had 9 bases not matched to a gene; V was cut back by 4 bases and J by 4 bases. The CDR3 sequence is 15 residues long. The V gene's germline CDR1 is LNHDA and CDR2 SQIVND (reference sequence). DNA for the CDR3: TGTGCCAGTAGTACCTGGGCTACAGGGGGATACGAGCAGTACGTC. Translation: CASSTWATGGYEQYV.

CDR3 sequence: CASSEVDPTLHF. CDR3 nucleotide sequence: TGTGCCAGCAGTGAAGTGGATCCCACCCTCCACTTT. The V call is TRBV6-1, the J call TRBJ1-6; no clear D gene. The CDR3 contains 12 residues. Trimming left V 1 base short and J 14 bases short, with 9 bases between. The V gene's germline CDR1 is MNHNS and CDR2 SASEGT.

CDR3 nucleotide sequence: TGTGCCAGCAGCGTAGTGGGAGAGGGGACCCAAGAGACCCAGTACTTC. Its protein is CASSVVGEGTQETQYF. The chain carries TRBV9 and TRBJ2-5; possibly TRBD1 or TRBD2 for D (5 bases each). The CDR3 consists of 16 residues. V was trimmed by 0 bases and J by 1 base, leaving 13 bases between them. Germline V CDR1 and CDR2: SGDLS, YYNGEE.

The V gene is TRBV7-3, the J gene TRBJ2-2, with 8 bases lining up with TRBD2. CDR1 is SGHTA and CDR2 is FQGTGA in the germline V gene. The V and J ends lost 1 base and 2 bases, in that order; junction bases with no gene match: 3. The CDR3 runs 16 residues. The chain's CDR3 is CASSLNGGANTGELFF. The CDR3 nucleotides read TGTGCCAGCAGCTTAAACGGGGGGGCCAACACCGGGGAGCTGTTTTTT.

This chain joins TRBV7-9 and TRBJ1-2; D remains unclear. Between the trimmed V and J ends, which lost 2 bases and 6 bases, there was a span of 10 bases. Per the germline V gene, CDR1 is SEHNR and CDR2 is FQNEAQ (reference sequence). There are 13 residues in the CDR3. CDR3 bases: TGTGCCAGCAGCTTAAGTCAGAAGGATGGCTACACCTTC. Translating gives CASSLSQKDGYTF.

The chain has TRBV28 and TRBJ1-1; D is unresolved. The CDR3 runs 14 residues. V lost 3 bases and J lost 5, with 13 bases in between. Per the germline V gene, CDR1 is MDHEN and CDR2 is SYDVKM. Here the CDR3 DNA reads TGTGCCAGCAGTTTTTTCGGGGTTGGGACTGAAGCTTTCTTT. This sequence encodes CASSFFGVGTEAFF.

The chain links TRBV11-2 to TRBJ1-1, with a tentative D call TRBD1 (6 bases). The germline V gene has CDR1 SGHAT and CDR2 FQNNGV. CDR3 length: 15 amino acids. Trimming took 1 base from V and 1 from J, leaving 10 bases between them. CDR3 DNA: TGTGCCAGCAGCTTAGGACCGGGGGCGAACACTGAAGCTTTCTTT. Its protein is CASSLGPGANTEAFF. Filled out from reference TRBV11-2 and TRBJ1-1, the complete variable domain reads EAGVAQSPRYKIIEKRQSVAFWCNPISGHATLYWYQQILGQGPKLLIQFQNNGVVDDSQLPKDRFSAERLKGVDSTLKIQPAKLEDSAVYLCASSLGPGANTEAFFGQGTRLTVV.

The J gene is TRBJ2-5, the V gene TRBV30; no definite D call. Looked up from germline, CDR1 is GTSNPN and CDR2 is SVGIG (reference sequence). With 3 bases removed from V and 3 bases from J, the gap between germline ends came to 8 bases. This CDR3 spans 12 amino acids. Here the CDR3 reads CAWRASKETQYF. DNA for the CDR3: TGTGCCTGGAGAGCGTCGAAAGAGACCCAGTACTTC.

CDR3 nucleotide sequence: TGTGCCAGTCGCGACAGGGGAGATTTGTTCACTGAAGCTTTCTTT. Amino acids: CASRDRGDLFTEAFF. This sequence joins TRBV19 and TRBJ1-1, with 8 bases lining up with TRBD1. The CDR3 is 15 amino acids. From germline, CDR1 is LNHDA and CDR2 SQIVND (reference sequence). Trimming took 8 bases from V and 4 from J; bases not matched to a gene: 12.

The CDR3 nucleotides read TGCGCCAGCAGCCATAACCGGGACTCCCCCTACGAGCAGTACTTC. This sequence encodes CASSHNRDSPYEQYF. The chain couples TRBV4-1 to TRBJ2-7, with D possibly being TRBD2 (6 bases). The CDR3 totals 15 residues. The V end lost 3 bases, the J end lost 2 bases, and 14 bases lay between the germline ends. Germline V gene lookup returns CDR1 MGHRA and CDR2 YSYEKL.

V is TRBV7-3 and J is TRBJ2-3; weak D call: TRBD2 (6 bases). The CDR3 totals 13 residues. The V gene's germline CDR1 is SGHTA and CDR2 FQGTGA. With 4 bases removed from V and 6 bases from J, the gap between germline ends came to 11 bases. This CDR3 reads CASSSLRGDTQYF. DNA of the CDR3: TGTGCCAGCAGCTCCCTCCGGGGGGATACGCAGTATTTT.

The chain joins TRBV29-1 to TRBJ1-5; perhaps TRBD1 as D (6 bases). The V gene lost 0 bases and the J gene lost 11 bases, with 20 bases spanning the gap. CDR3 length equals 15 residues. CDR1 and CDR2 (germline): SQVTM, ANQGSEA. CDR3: CSVEERAQGIRSQHF. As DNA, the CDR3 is TGCAGCGTTGAAGAGAGAGCACAGGGAATCAGGTCCCAGCATTTT.

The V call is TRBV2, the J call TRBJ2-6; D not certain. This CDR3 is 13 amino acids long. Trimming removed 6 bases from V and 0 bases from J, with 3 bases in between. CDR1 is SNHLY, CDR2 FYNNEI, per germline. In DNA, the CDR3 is TGTGCCAGCAGATCCTCTGGGGCCAACGTCCTGACTTTC. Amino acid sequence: CASRSSGANVLTF.

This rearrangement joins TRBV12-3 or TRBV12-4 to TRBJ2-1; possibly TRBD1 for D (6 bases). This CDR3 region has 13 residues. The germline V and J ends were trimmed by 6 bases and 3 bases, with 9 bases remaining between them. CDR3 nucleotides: TGTGCCAGCAGCAACAGGGTCTACAATGAGCAGTTCTTC. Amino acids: CASSNRVYNEQFF.

Here the CDR3 DNA reads TGTGCCAGCAGTTACTCTAGGTTTAGGTCCGGGGAGCTGTTTTTT. Its translation: CASSYSRFRSGELFF. This chain links TRBV6-2 or TRBV6-3 with TRBJ2-2; D ambiguous. The CDR3 extends over 15 amino acids. Germline loops: CDR1 MNHEY, CDR2 SVGEGT. V was shortened by 0 bases and J by 6 bases, with 11 bases between the two germline ends.

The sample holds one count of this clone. The CDR3: CASSVRLAGSSNEQFF. For the CDR3, the DNA is TGTGCCAGCAGCGTGAGACTAGCGGGGAGTAGTAATGAGCAGTTCTTC. The genes are TRBV7-2 and TRBJ2-1; 11 bases agree with TRBD2. Per germline, CDR1 SGHTA and CDR2 FQGNSA. Trimming took 5 bases from V and 7 from J; bases not matched to a gene: 10. CDR3 length: 16 amino acids. The variable domain in full, completed from reference TRBV7-2 and TRBJ2-1, reads GAGVSQSPSNKVTEKGKDVELRCDPISGHTALYWYRQSLGQGLEFLIYFQGNSAPDKSGLPSDRFSAERTGGSVSTLTIQRTQQEDSAVYLCASSVRLAGSSNEQFFGPGTRLTVL.